The next 26 T cell receptor beta chains were all read from a single sample in a study of T cell responses to AZD1222 COVID-19 vaccine. Libraries were prepared by immunoSEQ multiplex PCR; TCRdb keeps only in-frame clonotypes and omits some of them. Of some 200,000 clones listed, 88% are singletons. The sample was peripheral blood, taken 28 days after the second AZD1222 dose. The receptor source for this set is an adult who received the AZD1222 COVID-19 vaccine.

V usage is TRBV9 and J usage is TRBJ2-3; D is possibly TRBD1 (6 bases). Germline V gene data show CDR1 as SGDLS and CDR2 as YYNGEE. This CDR3 has 13 amino acids. Trimming took 3 bases from V and 7 from J, leaving 12 bases between them. CDR3 coding DNA: TGTGCCAGCAGCGCCTTACAGGGAAATACGCAGTATTTT. Its protein product is CASSALQGNTQYF.

The genes are TRBV5-1 and TRBJ2-5; perhaps TRBD2 as D (6 bases). The germline V and J ends were trimmed by 0 bases and 7 bases, with 13 bases remaining between them. The V gene's germline CDR1 is SGHRS and CDR2 YFSETQ. The CDR3 has 14 residues. CDR3 region: CASSLGREPMTQYF. The CDR3 DNA is TGCGCCAGCAGCTTGGGGAGGGAGCCTATGACCCAGTACTTC.

The rearrangement links TRBV3-1 (or the pseudogene TRBV3-2) to TRBJ2-7, with TRBD1 identical over 11 bases. The V and J ends lost 0 bases and 4 bases, in that order; junction bases with no gene match: 8. Per the germline V gene, CDR1 is LGHDT and CDR2 is YNNKEL (reference sequence). This CDR3 is built from 17 residues. The CDR3 loop is CASSQDLPGTGGYEQYF. CDR3 coding DNA: TGTGCCAGCAGCCAAGATCTACCCGGGACAGGGGGGTACGAGCAGTACTTC.

The rearrangement joins TRBV6-1 to TRBJ2-7; 15 nucleotides agree with TRBD2. V gave up 4 bases and J gave up 0 bases; unmatched junction bases: 7. The CDR3 has 18 amino acids. CDR1 MNHNS and CDR2 SASEGT come from the germline V gene. The CDR3 region is CASSASGTSGRSSYEQYF. For the CDR3, the DNA is TGTGCCAGCAGTGCCTCCGGGACTAGCGGGAGGAGCTCCTACGAGCAGTACTTC.

This clone was detected only a few times. V is TRBV4-3 and J is TRBJ2-5, with D perhaps assigned TRBD1 or TRBD2 (5 bases each). Germline lookup yields CDR1 LGHNA and CDR2 YSLEER. The CDR3 contains 16 residues. V lost 0 bases and J 5 bases, leaving 16 bases between the germline ends. The CDR3 protein is CASSQEGDLRWETQYF. For the CDR3, the DNA is TGCGCCAGCAGCCAAGAAGGGGACCTTAGGTGGGAGACCCAGTACTTC.

The rearrangement uses TRBV7-9 and TRBJ2-5; D is unclear. The CDR3 extends over 13 amino acids. Germline V lookup: CDR1 SEHNR, CDR2 FQNEAQ (reference sequence). V lost 5 bases and J lost 9, with 16 bases in between. CDR3 DNA sequence: TGTGCCAGCAGCGCCCCCCCGGTGACGGCCCAGTACTTC. This encodes CASSAPPVTAQYF.

The rearrangement uses TRBV6-5 and TRBJ2-1; 7 nucleotides align to TRBD1. In germline, CDR1 is MNHEY, CDR2 SVGAGI. J gave up 0 bases and V 4 bases, and 6 bases lay outside the gene matches. The CDR3 is 16 amino acids. The DNA of the CDR3 is TGTGCCAGCAGTTCGCCGACAGGGAGCTCCTACAATGAGCAGTTCTTC. It is translated as CASSSPTGSSYNEQFF.

V is TRBV9 and J is TRBJ2-1; maybe TRBD2 (6 bases). This CDR3 comprises 16 residues. Looked up from germline, CDR1 is SGDLS and CDR2 is YYNGEE. Deletions cut 1 base from V and 0 bases from J, with 11 bases between. The DNA for the CDR3 is TGTGCCAGCAGCGTATCTAGCGCAATCTCCTACAATGAGCAGTTCTTC. Its protein is CASSVSSAISYNEQFF.

This CDR3 is CASSSTSTSYNEQFF. The CDR3 DNA sequence: TGTGCCAGCAGTTCTACCTCTACCTCCTACAATGAGCAGTTCTTC. The rearrangement links TRBV27 to TRBJ2-1, with D uncertain. CDR1 and CDR2 from the germline V gene are MNHEY and SMNVEV (reference sequence). CDR3 length equals 15 residues. Trimming removed 4 bases from V and 0 bases from J, with 10 bases in between.

The J gene is TRBJ2-1, the V gene TRBV19; unclear D gene. The CDR3 runs 12 residues. Trimming took off 6 bases at V and 10 bases at J, with 13 bases between the two ends. Germline CDR1 LNHDA, CDR2 SQIVND (reference sequence). The CDR3 DNA follows: TGTGCCAGTAGCACAACTCCCGGGGAGCAGTTCTTC. Its protein is CASSTTPGEQFF. Supplemented by reference TRBV19 and TRBJ2-1, the full variable domain reads DGGITQSPKYLFRKEGQNVTLSCEQNLNHDAMYWYRQDPGQGLRLIYYSQIVNDFQKGDIAEGYSVSREKKESFPLTVTSAQKNPTAFYLCASSTTPGEQFFGPGTRLTVL.

The gene calls are TRBV28 and TRBJ1-2; no reliable D call. Trimming cost V 7 bases and J 4 bases, with 16 bases left between them. Germline V gene lookup returns CDR1 MDHEN and CDR2 SYDVKM. This CDR3 is built from 14 residues. In DNA form, the CDR3 reads TGTGCCAGCACCATAGGGTTTTGGGGCTATGGCTACACCTTC. This sequence encodes CASTIGFWGYGYTF.

The J gene is TRBJ2-1, the V gene TRBV5-1, with TRBD2 identical over 8 bases. CDR3 length: 14 amino acids. The germline gives CDR1 SGHRS, CDR2 YFSETQ. V was clipped by 4 bases and J by 5 bases; unmatched bases: 5. CDR3: CASSVAGGNNEQFF. In nucleotides, the CDR3 is TGCGCCAGCAGCGTGGCGGGAGGCAACAATGAGCAGTTCTTC.

The genes are TRBV24-1 and TRBJ2-3, with 12 bases lining up with TRBD2. The V and J ends lost 4 bases and 7 bases, in that order; junction bases with no gene match: 14. The CDR3 runs to 18 residues. Germline V gene lookup returns CDR1 KGHDR and CDR2 SFDVKD. The CDR3 coding sequence is TGTGCCACCAGTGACCCTTGGACTAGCGGGGCAGGGTGGAATACGCAGTATTTT. Translated, it gives CATSDPWTSGAGWNTQYF.

This sequence joins TRBV4-3 and TRBJ2-5; D gene unclear. V dropped 1 base and J dropped 7 bases, with 13 bases sitting between them. The germline V gene has CDR1 LGHNA and CDR2 YSLEER. CDR3 length equals 14 residues. The CDR3 spells CASSQVTVSGTQYF. In DNA form, the CDR3 reads TGCGCCAGCAGCCAAGTTACGGTCTCAGGGACCCAGTACTTC.

This chain connects TRBV14 to TRBJ1-2; 8 bases map to TRBD1. This CDR3 comprises 14 residues. V was pared by 4 bases and J by 6 bases, with 7 bases of the junction left unmatched. The V gene's germline CDR1 is SGHDN and CDR2 FVKESK. The chain's CDR3 is CASSPGTGVNGYTF. CDR3 coding DNA: TGTGCCAGCAGCCCCGGGACAGGTGTAAATGGCTACACCTTC. The full variable domain, completed using reference TRBV14 and TRBJ1-2, is EAGVTQFPSHSVIEKGQTVTLRCDPISGHDNLYWYRRVMGKEIKFLLHFVKESKQDESGMPNNRFLAERTGGTYSTLKVQPAELEDSGVYFCASSPGTGVNGYTFGSGTRLTVV.

The chain uses TRBV30 and TRBJ2-3; the match to TRBD2 covers 10 bases. V lost 5 bases to trimming and J lost 0 bases; unmatched junction nucleotides: 8. Germline V lookup: CDR1 GTSNPN, CDR2 SVGIG (reference sequence). CDR3 length equals 16 residues. This CDR3 reads CAWVRSGGASTDTQYF. The CDR3 DNA reads TGTGCCTGGGTACGGAGCGGGGGGGCTAGCACAGATACGCAGTATTTT.

V gene TRBV2 combines with J gene TRBJ2-2; TRBD1 matches at 11 bases. V shed 7 bases and J 5 bases; nucleotides not matched to a gene: 6. Germline CDR1 is SNHLY and CDR2 is FYNNEI. This CDR3 has 15 amino acids. The CDR3 sequence: CASKTGTGGTGELFF. In DNA form, the CDR3 reads TGTGCCAGCAAAACCGGGACAGGGGGTACCGGGGAGCTGTTTTTT.

This clone was seen once. As DNA, the CDR3 is TGTGCCAGCAGTTTATCATTGGGGGCCCAGGGTGAAAAACTGTTTTTT. Its protein product is CASSLSLGAQGEKLFF. V and J are TRBV27 and TRBJ1-4, with D perhaps TRBD1 (6 bases). The CDR3 is 16 residues long. Germline lookup yields CDR1 MNHEY and CDR2 SMNVEV (reference sequence). Deletions cut 0 bases from V and 7 bases from J, with 15 bases between.

CDR3 sequence: CASSIEAAGTHYEQYF. The CDR3 DNA is TGTGCCAGTAGTATAGAGGCGGCAGGGACCCACTACGAGCAGTACTTC. The rearrangement joins TRBV19 to TRBJ2-7; D tentatively fits TRBD1 or TRBD2 (5 bases each). The CDR3 spans 16 residues. The V gene lost 0 bases and the J gene lost 3 bases, with 15 bases spanning the gap. Looked up from germline, CDR1 is LNHDA and CDR2 is SQIVND (reference sequence).

Only a few counts were recorded for this clone. The rearrangement uses TRBV10-1 and TRBJ2-7; TRBD1 matches at 10 bases. Germline CDR1 is WNHNN and CDR2 is SYGVQD (reference sequence). CDR3 length: 15 amino acids. Trimming at V came to 2 bases and at J to 0 bases, leaving 1 base not matched to a gene. The CDR3 loop reads CASSERTGGSYEQYF. CDR3 in DNA: TGCGCCAGCAGTGAGCGGACAGGGGGCTCCTACGAGCAGTACTTC.

This chain joins TRBV4-1 and TRBJ2-2, with TRBD2 matching over 11 bases. The CDR3 has 19 amino acids. Trimming removed 0 bases from V and 0 bases from J; junction bases left unmatched: 6. Germline V gene sequence: CDR1 MGHRA, CDR2 YSYEKL. The CDR3 reads CASSQDLAGGPANTGELFF. CDR3 DNA: TGCGCCAGCAGCCAAGATCTAGCGGGAGGCCCCGCGAACACCGGGGAGCTGTTTTTT.

V is TRBV28 and J is TRBJ1-2, with 9 nucleotides matching TRBD1. The CDR3 extends over 18 amino acids. Looked up from germline, CDR1 is MDHEN and CDR2 is SYDVKM. The trim removed 3 bases at V and 0 bases at J, leaving 11 bases unmatched. The CDR3 region has the DNA TGTGCCAGCAGTTTGCCCGGACAGGGGATAAATACTAACTATGGCTACACCTTC. As protein: CASSLPGQGINTNYGYTF.

This clone appeared once. The chain uses TRBV28 and TRBJ1-2, with D possibly matching TRBD1 (6 bases). CDR3 length: 17 residues. The germline gives CDR1 MDHEN, CDR2 SYDVKM. The V end lost 10 bases, the J end lost 0 bases, and 24 bases lay between the germline ends. The CDR3 nucleotides are TGTGCCACCTCGGGAGGGGGGGGTGTGCCCGCTAACTATGGCTACACCTTC. Protein product: CATSGGGGVPANYGYTF.

The J gene is TRBJ1-2, the V gene TRBV2; 7 bases are a match to TRBD1. The trim removed 1 base at V and 0 bases at J, leaving 2 bases unmatched. Germline-derived CDR1 and CDR2 are SNHLY and FYNNEI. The CDR3 extends over 15 amino acids. Written as DNA, the CDR3 is TGTGCCAGCAGTGAAGGGGACAGACCTAACTATGGCTACACCTTC. Amino acid sequence: CASSEGDRPNYGYTF. The full variable domain, rest sourced from reference TRBV2 and TRBJ1-2, is EPEVTQTPSHQVTQMGQEVILRCVPISNHLYFYWYRQILGQKVEFLVSFYNNEISEKSEIFDDQFSVERPDGSNFTLKIRSTKLEDSAMYFCASSEGDRPNYGYTFGSGTRLTVV.

The chain combines TRBV4-3 with TRBJ2-7, with D possibly TRBD2 on 6 matching bases. The CDR3 contains 15 residues. CDR1 LGHNA and CDR2 YSLEER come from the germline V gene. The V end lost 0 bases, the J end lost 3 bases, and 12 bases lay between the germline ends. The CDR3 region has the DNA TGCGCCAGCAGCCAAGATAGGGTGGGACTCTACGAGCAGTACTTC. This sequence encodes CASSQDRVGLYEQYF.

The V gene is TRBV7-2, the J gene TRBJ2-7; D unresolved. This CDR3 comprises 15 residues. Trimming removed 4 bases at V and 3 bases at J, with 16 bases between. CDR1 and CDR2 (germline): SGHTA, FQGNSA. CDR3 in amino acids: CASSSTVLTLYEQYF. DNA for the CDR3: TGTGCCAGCAGCTCCACAGTACTTACCCTCTACGAGCAGTACTTC.